Shown below are 2 T cell receptor beta chains from a single sample sequenced in a study of technical replicates of blood from a few donors. Measured with immunoSEQ multiplex PCR; TCRdb has only the in-frame clones, and not every one. The sample consists of approximately 70,000 clones, about nine tenths of them appearing once. Sequences were obtained from T cells isolated from PBMCs. All receptors derive from a human donor in good health. Some clones in this sample may be carry-over from other donors' samples.

This sequence joins TRBV7-9 and TRBJ1-2; maybe TRBD1 (6 bases). The germline V gene has CDR1 SEHNR and CDR2 FQNEAQ (reference sequence). This CDR3 is 13 amino acids long. The V and J ends lost 1 base and 4 bases respectively, with 7 bases between them. Here the CDR3 reads CASSLEGGYGYTF. CDR3 bases: TGTGCCAGCAGCTTAGAAGGGGGCTATGGCTACACCTTC.

About this clone itself: One junction end disagrees with the germline gene, perhaps due to a read error. J is TRBJ2-3 and V is TRBV30; 9 bases align to TRBD2. The V gene's germline CDR1 is GTSNPN and CDR2 SVGIG (reference sequence). There are 16 residues in the CDR3. CDR3 DNA: TGTACCTGGAGTGCACGGTCTAGCGGGGGCACAGATACGCAGTATTTT. The encoded protein is CTWSARSSGGTDTQYF.